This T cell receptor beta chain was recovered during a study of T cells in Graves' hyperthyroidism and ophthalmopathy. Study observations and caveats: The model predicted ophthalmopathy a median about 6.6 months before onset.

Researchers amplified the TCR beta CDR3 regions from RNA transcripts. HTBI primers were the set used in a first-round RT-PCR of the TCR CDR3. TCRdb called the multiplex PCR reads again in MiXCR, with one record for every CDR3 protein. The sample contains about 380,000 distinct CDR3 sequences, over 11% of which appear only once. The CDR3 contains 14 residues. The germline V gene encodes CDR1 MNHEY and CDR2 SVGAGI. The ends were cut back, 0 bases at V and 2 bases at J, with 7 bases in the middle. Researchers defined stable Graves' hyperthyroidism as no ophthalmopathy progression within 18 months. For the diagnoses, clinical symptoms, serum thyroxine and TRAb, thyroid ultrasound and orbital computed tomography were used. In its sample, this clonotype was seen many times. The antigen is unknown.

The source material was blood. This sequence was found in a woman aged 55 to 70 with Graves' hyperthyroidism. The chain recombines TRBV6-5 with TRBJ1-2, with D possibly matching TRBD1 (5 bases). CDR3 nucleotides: TGTGCCAGCAGTTACTCGAGGACAAACTATGGCTACACCTTC. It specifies CASSYSRTNYGYTF.